This TCR beta chain was obtained from a study of radiotherapy plus CTLA-4 blockade in lung cancer. Study summary: With roughly a third of patients having disease control, objective responses were seen in roughly 19%.

General study points: Tumor-origin TCR clones grew in blood after radiotherapy plus ipilimumab.

This CDR3 has 15 amino acids. J lost 2 bases, V lost 5 bases, and 8 bases had no gene match. CDR1 and CDR2 from the germline V gene are MNHNS and SASEGT. Clones were sequenced by immunoSEQ multiplex PCR, and TCRdb holds only the in-frame ones, with some missing. The repertoire holds about 57,000 clones, with over 75% as singletons. About this clone itself: Its antigen is unknown.

Source: peripheral blood, taken from a patient treated with radiotherapy plus ipilimumab. The receptor was derived from a human donor with non-small cell lung cancer who had a complete response to radiotherapy plus ipilimumab. This rearrangement joins TRBV6-1 to TRBJ2-5; 7 nucleotides align to TRBD2. The CDR3 protein is CASSLIRDYQETQYF. DNA for the CDR3: TGTGCCAGCAGTCTTATTCGGGACTATCAAGAGACCCAGTACTTC.